This T cell receptor beta chain was sequenced during a study of blood T cell repertoires in COVID-19. On the study more broadly: Samples came from the United States, Italy and Spain, spanning acute and convalescent COVID-19. PBMCs, B-cell-depleted T cells, or T cells were the source of the cDNA or gDNA that made up the material.

Authors' data handling: Researchers report that nucleated cell counts were estimated from reference gene primer amplification. The repertoire was sequenced with immunoSEQ multiplex PCR; TCRdb's copy has only in-frame clones and lacks some. V, J and clone size derive from that table, while D and trimming were established from the DNA sequence. The table records 90,000 to 130,000 clones, less than 85% of them present only once. This clone came up a few times. The germline V gene has CDR1 LGHDT and CDR2 YNNKEL (reference sequence). Trimming took 6 bases from V and 0 from J; bases not matched to a gene: 10. The CDR3 totals 19 residues.

The TCR sequence derives from a woman of 80 years or more with acute or convalescent COVID-19. V usage is TRBV3-1 (or the pseudogene TRBV3-2) and J usage is TRBJ2-6, with 11 bases that match TRBD2. Sequenced: peripheral blood. The CDR3 protein is CASSHWGLAEYSGANVLTF. The DNA for the CDR3 is TGTGCCAGCAGTCACTGGGGACTAGCGGAGTACTCTGGGGCCAACGTCCTGACTTTC.